A single sample gave rise to the 13 T cell receptor beta chains below, sequenced in a study of early T cells in non-severe SARS-CoV-2 infection (dated by TCRdb to about 2021). The method behind the library was 5' RACE. TCRdb lists the instrument as NextSeq 500. The public reads were reprocessed in TCRdb via fastp at Q25 and MiXCR, keeping in-frame beta chains. Under each unique CDR3 protein, matching rows form one entry showing the most common genes and DNA. The sample includes about 83,000 distinct CDR3 sequences, with 9% to 15% observed a single time. 6.5% of the sample rests with the top ten. The sample taken for sequencing was whole blood. All receptors derive from an adult who was a healthcare worker with PCR-confirmed SARS-CoV-2 infection or an uninfected control (not recorded which).

The V and J genes are TRBV19 and TRBJ2-2; D may match TRBD1 or TRBD2 (5 bases each). CDR1 and CDR2 from the germline V gene are LNHDA and SQIVND (reference sequence). Trimming shortened V by 1 base and J by 4 bases, and 16 bases separated the two germline ends. This CDR3 has 17 amino acids. CDR3 amino acids: CASSIGDQGVGTGELFF. In DNA form, the CDR3 reads TGTGCCAGTAGTATAGGGGACCAGGGAGTCGGCACCGGGGAGCTGTTTTTT.

This clonotype was seen at least ten times. The chain carries TRBV9 and TRBJ2-3, with 10 bases that match TRBD1. Germline values: CDR1 SGDLS, CDR2 YYNGEE. Trimming took 4 bases from V and 4 from J; bases not matched to a gene: 6. CDR3 size: 15 residues. DNA for the CDR3: TGTGCCAGCAGCCCGGGACAGGGGTCCGCAGATACGCAGTATTTT. This gives the protein CASSPGQGSADTQYF.

V is TRBV6-1 and J is TRBJ1-3; no reliable D call. Trimming left V 0 bases short and J 0 bases short, with 3 bases between. Looked up from germline, CDR1 is MNHNS and CDR2 is SASEGT. CDR3 length equals 14 residues. CDR3: CASSEAGSGNTIYF. The CDR3 region has the DNA TGTGCCAGCAGTGAAGCTGGCTCTGGAAACACCATATATTTT.

The V gene is TRBV12-3 or TRBV12-4, the J gene TRBJ2-6, with 11 bases fitting TRBD1. The V gene end was trimmed by 6 bases and the J gene end by 0 bases; junction bases not matched to a gene: 7. The CDR3 spans 18 residues. The CDR3 sequence: CASSLGQGAHSGANVLTF. CDR3 bases: TGTGCCAGCAGCCTCGGACAGGGGGCCCACTCTGGGGCCAACGTCCTGACTTTC.

The rearrangement joins TRBV29-1 to TRBJ2-3; 9 bases align to TRBD1. The V gene's germline CDR1 is SQVTM and CDR2 ANQGSEA. After removal of 8 bases from V and 4 bases from J, the junction contained 7 bases not matched to a gene. The length of the CDR3 is 13 residues. In DNA form, the CDR3 reads TGCAGCCTACGGGACAGGGTGGCAGATACGCAGTATTTT. It yields the protein CSLRDRVADTQYF.

This clonotype was detected many times. The rearrangement links TRBV11-2 to TRBJ1-2; 10 bases map to TRBD1. The V gene's germline CDR1 is SGHAT and CDR2 FQNNGV. V was pared by 4 bases and J by 4 bases, with 9 bases of the junction left unmatched. There are 16 residues in the CDR3. Here the CDR3 reads CASSYGTRDRGYGYTF. CDR3 nucleotides: TGTGCCAGCAGCTACGGAACCAGGGACAGGGGCTATGGCTACACCTTC.

This clonotype has only a few counts. The chain links TRBV21-1 to TRBJ1-3. TRBV21-1 is noted as a pseudogene. This CDR3 is 17 amino acids long. DNA for the CDR3: TGTGCCAGCAGCAAGCCGCATCTAATGAGCTCTGGAAACACCATATATTTT. Translated: CASSKPHLMSSGNTIYF.

This clonotype has just a few counts. The V gene is TRBV6-5, the J gene TRBJ2-2, with unresolved D. The germline gives CDR1 MNHEY, CDR2 SVGAGI. The CDR3 sequence is 14 residues long. Deletions cut 6 bases from V and 0 bases from J, with 8 bases between. The DNA of the CDR3 is TGTGCCAGCAGAGTTGGTGCGAACACCGGGGAGCTGTTTTTT. Amino acids: CASRVGANTGELFF.

J is TRBJ2-2 and V is TRBV15, with 11 bases lining up with TRBD2. The CDR3 has 19 amino acids. Unmatched junction bases numbered 9, after V lost 0 bases and J lost 3 bases. Germline assignment: CDR1 LNHNV and CDR2 YYDKDF (reference sequence). The CDR3, as DNA: TGTGCCACCAGCAGAGAACTAGCGGGAGATAATTTTGACACCGGGGAGCTGTTTTTT. This translates into CATSRELAGDNFDTGELFF.

This chain joins TRBV20-1 and TRBJ2-1, with 7 bases matching TRBD2. Losses at the gene ends were 5 bases for V and 6 bases for J; bases not matched to a gene: 7. The CDR3 is made up of 13 amino acids. CDR1 DFQATT and CDR2 SNEGSKA come from the germline V gene (reference sequence). The chain's CDR3 is CSASGGGGNEQFF. The CDR3 DNA sequence: TGCAGTGCTTCCGGCGGGGGAGGCAATGAGCAGTTCTTC.

This sequence joins TRBV20-1 and TRBJ2-5; D may be TRBD1 (6 bases). V shed 3 bases and J shed 3 bases, with 14 bases lying between them. CDR1 is DFQATT and CDR2 is SNEGSKA in the germline V gene (reference sequence). This CDR3 has 14 residues. The CDR3 DNA follows: TGCAGTGCTAGGGGGGAACAGGGAAAAGAGACCCAGTACTTC. It translates to CSARGEQGKETQYF.

This clonotype came up many times. J is TRBJ2-3 and V is TRBV11-3; D unresolved. The CDR3 sequence is 13 residues long. The germline CDR1 and CDR2 sequences are SGHNT and YENEEA. The ends were cut back, 4 bases at V and 2 bases at J, with 7 bases in the middle. CDR3 loop: CASSSTFTDTQYF. The CDR3 DNA follows: TGTGCCAGCAGCTCGACGTTCACAGATACGCAGTATTTT.

The chain carries TRBV9 and TRBJ2-5; 11 bases match TRBD2. Germline-derived CDR1 and CDR2 are SGDLS and YYNGEE. The junction had 9 bases not matched to a gene; V was cut back by 3 bases and J by 5 bases. This CDR3 contains 16 residues. The CDR3 loop reads CASSAGLAAQAETQYF. CDR3 bases: TGTGCCAGCAGCGCGGGACTAGCGGCCCAGGCGGAGACCCAGTACTTC.